Only a few counts were recorded for the clone carrying this T cell receptor (beta chain). Germline and genes: mouse. The read finishes 1 residue shy of the CDR3 end, and the germline J gene is used to complete it. TCRdb's copy holds only in-frame clones and misses some; the assay was immunoSEQ multiplex PCR. This sample has 7,000 to 9,500 clones; over 30% occur once, and the top ten carry more than 2.5%. This entry belongs to a study of tissue T cells after allogeneic stem cell transplantation. As to time point: mouse harvest day 14 after allogeneic transplant. Each mouse received 10^7 T-cell-depleted marrow cells plus 10^6 splenic CD5+ T cells by tail vein. B6 (H2b) cells into BALB/c (H2d) mice; tissues taken at day 7 or 14. Germline CDR1 and CDR2: GKSSPN and SITVG. The CDR3 is 15 amino acids. With V trimmed by 1 base and J by 7 bases, 4 bases remained unmatched.

The source is a female BALB/c mouse given C57BL/6 T cells with graft-versus-host disease after an allogeneic hematopoietic cell transplant. This sequence joins TRBV31 and TRBJ2-1; TRBD2 aligns across 13 bases. The sequenced material came from skin. CDR3 DNA (partial): TGTGCCTGGAGTCGGACTGGGGGGGCACGGGCTGAGCAGTTC. This codes for CAWSRTGGARAEQF. The full CDR3 protein reads CAWSRTGGARAEQFF.